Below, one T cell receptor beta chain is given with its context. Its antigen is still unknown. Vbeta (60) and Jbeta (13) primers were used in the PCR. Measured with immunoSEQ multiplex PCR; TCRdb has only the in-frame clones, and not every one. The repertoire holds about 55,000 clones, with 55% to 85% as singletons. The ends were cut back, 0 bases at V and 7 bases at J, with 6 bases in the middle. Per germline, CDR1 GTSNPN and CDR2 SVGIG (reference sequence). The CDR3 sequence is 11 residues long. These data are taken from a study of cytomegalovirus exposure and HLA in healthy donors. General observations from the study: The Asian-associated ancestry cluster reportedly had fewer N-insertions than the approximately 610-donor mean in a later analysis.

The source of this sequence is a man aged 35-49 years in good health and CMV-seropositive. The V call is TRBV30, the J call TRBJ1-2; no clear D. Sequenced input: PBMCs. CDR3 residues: CAWSVGSGYTF. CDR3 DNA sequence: TGTGCCTGGAGTGTGGGGAGTGGCTACACCTTC.